Each of the 18 T cell receptor beta chains below was sequenced from the same sample in a study of shared T cell receptors in the human thymus. The method was immunoSEQ multiplex PCR; TCRdb's version includes in-frame clones alone and lacks a portion of them. The data show 640,000 or so clones, around 87% seen once. These same records also appear under a second study, on human thymus T cells.

The sequencing sample was made of thymocytes. The receptors originated from a boy in the first two years of life with a congenital heart defect.

This clone showed up just a few times. The DNA of the CDR3 is TGTGCCAGCAGTGACCTACGGACAGGGTACTCCTACGAGCAGTACTTC. It encodes CASSDLRTGYSYEQYF. The chain uses TRBV6-4 and TRBJ2-7; 8 positions agree with TRBD1. This CDR3 has 16 residues. Germline CDR1 and CDR2: MRHNA and SNTAGT. Germline trimming cut 2 bases from V and 0 bases from J; bases unmatched to any gene: 6.

The chain employs TRBV5-6 and TRBJ2-7; 7 bases align to TRBD1. Trimming removed 2 bases from V and 0 bases from J; junction bases left unmatched: 2. CDR1 is SGHDT and CDR2 is YYEEEE in the germline V gene. The CDR3 runs 14 residues. DNA of the CDR3: TGTGCCAGCAGCTTACAGGGGAGCTCCTACGAGCAGTACTTC. Translating gives CASSLQGSSYEQYF.

The gene calls are TRBV27 and TRBJ2-5, with 11 nucleotides matching TRBD2. Per the germline V gene, CDR1 is MNHEY and CDR2 is SMNVEV (reference sequence). The CDR3 contains 16 residues. The J segment lost 2 bases and the V segment lost 2 bases, leaving 4 bases of the junction unmatched. DNA for the CDR3: TGTGCCAGCAGTTTAGAAGGGACTAGCGGACAAGAGACCCAGTACTTC. Its protein product is CASSLEGTSGQETQYF.

The chain joins TRBV4-3 to TRBJ1-1; D is undetermined. The V gene's germline CDR1 is LGHNA and CDR2 YSLEER. Deletions cut 0 bases from V and 1 base from J, with 12 bases between. The CDR3 contains 16 residues. The CDR3 here is CASSQEKGGGNTEAFF. Here the CDR3 DNA reads TGCGCCAGCAGCCAAGAGAAGGGAGGAGGGAACACTGAAGCTTTCTTT.

In the case of this clone: A read error may account for a junction end that differs from germline. CDR3 bases: TGTGCCAGTAGTGTAGATAGCGGGAGATGGACCGGGGAGCTGTTTTTT. It encodes CASSVDSGRWTGELFF. The chain carries TRBV19 and TRBJ2-2, with TRBD2 matching over 9 bases. From germline, CDR1 is LNHDA and CDR2 SQIVND (reference sequence). The CDR3 sequence is 16 residues long.

The chain carries TRBV6-1 and TRBJ2-1; 14 bases line up with TRBD2. The length of the CDR3 is 15 residues. The ends lost 6 bases at V and 9 bases at J; junction bases unmatched: 7. Germline CDR1 reads MNHNS; CDR2 reads SASEGT. The CDR3 here is CASSPGTSGGGEQFF. The CDR3 region has the DNA TGTGCCAGCAGCCCCGGGACTAGCGGGGGTGGTGAGCAGTTCTTC.

The rearrangement uses TRBV12-5 and TRBJ2-1; D is unclear. Germline values: CDR1 LGHNT, CDR2 FRNRAP. The length of the CDR3 is 14 residues. The ends were cut back, 2 bases at V and 0 bases at J, with 5 bases in the middle. The CDR3 DNA sequence: TGTGCTAGTGGTTTGTACTCCTCCTACAATGAGCAGTTCTTC. Its translation: CASGLYSSYNEQFF. The full variable domain, completed using reference TRBV12-5 and TRBJ2-1, is DARVTQTPRHKVTEMGQEVTMRCQPILGHNTVFWYRQTMMQGLELLAYFRNRAPLDDSGMPKDRFSAEMPDATLATLKIQPSEPRDSAVYFCASGLYSSYNEQFFGPGTRLTVL.

This clone showed up just once. V is TRBV15 and J is TRBJ2-1, with 7 bases lining up with TRBD2. CDR1 is LNHNV, CDR2 YYDKDF, per germline (reference sequence). V gave up 1 base and J gave up 5 bases; unmatched junction bases: 11. The CDR3 length is 17 residues. CDR3 nucleotide sequence: TGTGCCACCAGCAGAGTCCCTAGCGGCCCGGGCGACAATGAGCAGTTCTTC. Its protein product is CATSRVPSGPGDNEQFF.

This clone was seen just once. This chain links TRBV13 with TRBJ1-2, with 8 bases that match TRBD1. This CDR3 has 15 residues. Germline V gene sequence: CDR1 PRHDT, CDR2 FYEKMQ (reference sequence). The trim removed 5 bases at V and 2 bases at J, leaving 7 bases unmatched. Here the CDR3 DNA reads TGTGCCAGCAGCAGAACAGGGGGAGGAAACTATGGCTACACCTTC. Its translation is CASSRTGGGNYGYTF.

The chain is built from TRBV11-2 and TRBJ1-1; D unclear. This CDR3 has 13 amino acids. From germline, CDR1 is SGHAT and CDR2 FQNNGV. V dropped 0 bases and J dropped 10 bases, with 12 bases sitting between them. The CDR3 sequence is CASSLDREYRAFF. CDR3 DNA sequence: TGTGCCAGCAGCTTAGATCGAGAGTATCGAGCTTTCTTT. Using reference TRBV11-2 and TRBJ1-1 for the parts outside the CDR3, the full variable domain is EAGVAQSPRYKIIEKRQSVAFWCNPISGHATLYWYQQILGQGPKLLIQFQNNGVVDDSQLPKDRFSAERLKGVDSTLKIQPAKLEDSAVYLCASSLDREYRAFFGQGTRLTVV.

This clone has a single count. This chain uses TRBV10-3 with TRBJ2-1, with TRBD2 identical over 9 bases. CDR1 ENHRY and CDR2 SYGVKD come from the germline V gene. V lost 4 bases to trimming and J lost 10 bases; unmatched junction nucleotides: 14. The CDR3 sequence is 16 residues long. The CDR3 region is CAISVEREVPPREQFF. DNA for the CDR3: TGTGCCATCAGTGTCGAGCGGGAGGTCCCCCCTCGCGAGCAGTTCTTC.

The rearrangement uses TRBV28 and TRBJ1-1; tentatively, D is TRBD1 (6 bases). V lost 6 bases to trimming and J lost 1 base, with 27 bases between them. The length of the CDR3 is 19 residues. Germline CDR1 and CDR2: MDHEN and SYDVKM. The CDR3 DNA follows: TGTGCCAGCAGACCGAGGAGGCACAGGGAGAGGTTCGGGAACACTGAAGCTTTCTTT. Its protein is CASRPRRHRERFGNTEAFF.

This rearrangement joins TRBV11-2 to TRBJ2-1; D might be TRBD1 (6 bases). Trimming shortened V by 5 bases and J by 5 bases, and 16 bases separated the two germline ends. The length of the CDR3 is 15 residues. Germline V gene sequence: CDR1 SGHAT, CDR2 FQNNGV. CDR3 nucleotide sequence: TGTGCCAGCAGCCTTACAGGGTGGGGAAACAATGAGCAGTTCTTC. Protein sequence: CASSLTGWGNNEQFF.

This clone was seen a single time. V gene TRBV29-1 combines with J gene TRBJ2-4; 11 nucleotides align to TRBD2. Trimming removed 6 bases from V and 4 bases from J; junction bases left unmatched: 8. CDR3 length equals 15 residues. Germline CDR1 is SQVTM and CDR2 is ANQGSEA. CDR3 in DNA: TGCAGCGTGGGGGGCCTAGCGGGAGGTAAAAACATTCAGTACTTC. This gives the protein CSVGGLAGGKNIQYF. Supplemented by reference TRBV29-1 and TRBJ2-4, the full variable domain reads SAVISQKPSRDICQRGTSLTIQCQVDSQVTMMFWYRQQPGQSLTLIATANQGSEATYESGFVIDKFPISRPNLTFSTLTVSNMSPEDSSIYLCSVGGLAGGKNIQYFGAGTRLSVL.

This clone was found once. The CDR3 region is CASLGTAFNEQFF. The CDR3 region has the DNA TGTGCCAGCCTCGGGACAGCTTTCAATGAGCAGTTCTTC. This chain uses TRBV5-3 with TRBJ2-1; 7 nucleotides match TRBD1. TRBV5-3 is treated as an ORF (open reading frame) with a function not yet certain. This CDR3 has 13 residues. The junction had 8 bases not matched to a gene; V was cut back by 8 bases and J by 6 bases.

Here the CDR3 DNA reads TGTGCCAGCCTAAGCTCCTACGAGCAGTACTTC. Translation: CASLSSYEQYF. This rearrangement joins TRBV2 to TRBJ2-7, with unresolved D. Germline V lookup: CDR1 SNHLY, CDR2 FYNNEI. Trimming took off 8 bases at V and 0 bases at J, with 5 bases between the two ends. The CDR3 contains 11 residues.

The CDR3: CSVAGGSERPLDEQFF. The CDR3 nucleotides read TGCAGCGTTGCAGGGGGCTCGGAGCGGCCCCTAGATGAGCAGTTCTTC. The V gene is TRBV29-1, the J gene TRBJ2-1; 8 bases are shared with TRBD1. Germline CDR1 SQVTM, CDR2 ANQGSEA. The CDR3 has 16 residues. After removal of 4 bases from V and 8 bases from J, the junction contained 16 bases not matched to a gene.

This clone was seen only once. V gene TRBV28 combines with J gene TRBJ2-3, with 8 bases aligning to TRBD2. The CDR3 is made up of 16 amino acids. Germline V gene data show CDR1 as MDHEN and CDR2 as SYDVKM. V dropped 2 bases and J dropped 0; count of bases not matched to a gene: 4. The CDR3 protein is CASSLVSSGSTDTQYF. The CDR3, as DNA: TGTGCCAGCAGTTTAGTGTCTAGCGGGAGCACAGATACGCAGTATTTT.